The rows below give T cell receptor beta chains drawn from one sample of a study of Ad26.COV2.S vaccination and SARS-CoV-2 variants. Method: immunoSEQ multiplex PCR; TCRdb's copy keeps in-frame clones and lacks some. The data show about 400,000 clones, around 91% seen once. This sample comprised peripheral blood, obtained in a trial of Ad26.COV2.S vaccine versus placebo. The receptor set was obtained from a person between 18 and 65 years old who received the Ad26.COV2.S COVID-19 vaccine or a placebo. CDR3s include the opening cysteine and the closing phenylalanine or tryptophan. Each record gives: J gene, clone size, D gene, V gene, CDR3 DNA, CDR3 protein. D genes are given only for firm matches. For some rows the clone size is stated as once, few or many, or as a class when expanded; others skip it.

TRBJ1-2 - - TRBV9 TGTGCCAGCAGCGTGGAGACAGCCACCTATGGCTACACCTTC CASSVETATYGYTF
TRBJ2-3 - TRBD1 TRBV5-1 TGCGCCAGCAGCCCTGGGACAGGAGGGTTGGACACAGATACGCAGTATTTT CASSPGTGGLDTDTQYF
TRBJ2-4 once TRBD2 TRBV30 TGTGCCTGGTCGGGGGGGGCCAAAAACATTCAGTACTTC CAWSGGAKNIQYF
TRBJ1-3 - - TRBV5-5 TGTGCCAGCAGCCGAAGCGGGCTGAGCTCTGGAAACACCATATATTTT CASSRSGLSSGNTIYF
TRBJ1-5 once - TRBV5-4 TGTGCCACCCGACAGAACAATCAGCCCCAGCATTTT CATRQNNQPQHF
TRBJ2-1 few - TRBV7-9 TGTGCCAGCATCCTCAGGGGTGGTGCCTCCTACAATGAGCAGTTCTTC CASILRGGASYNEQFF
TRBJ2-1 - TRBD2 TRBV19 TGTGCCTCAAAAGCGGGAGCGGAATACAATGAGCAGTTCTTC CASKAGAEYNEQFF
TRBJ2-1 - - TRBV6-5 TGTGCCAGCAAGGAGGCGCTTGAGCAGTTCTTC CASKEALEQFF
TRBJ1-2 - - TRBV2 TGTGCCACCCATTACTTAGGGGGGTACTATGGCTACACCTTC CATHYLGGYYGYTF
TRBJ1-2 - TRBD1 TRBV6-5 TGTGCCAGCAGTTCATATGGGACAGGGGCCTATGGCTACACCTTC CASSSYGTGAYGYTF
TRBJ1-1 few - TRBV5-1 TGCGCCAGCAGCTTGGACAGCACTGAAGCTTTCTTT CASSLDSTEAFF
TRBJ2-7 many TRBD2 TRBV11-2 TGTGCCAGCAGCTTAGGCCGAGCGGGAGTCTACGAGCAGTACTTC CASSLGRAGVYEQYF
TRBJ2-7 - - TRBV10-1 TGCGCCAGCAGTGATCTGGACGAACTGAACTACGAGCAGTACTTC CASSDLDELNYEQYF
TRBJ1-1 once TRBD1 TRBV5-1 TGCGCCAGCAGCTTGGAACGGACAGGGGAAGCTTTCTTT CASSLERTGEAFF
TRBJ1-3 - - TRBV4-2 TGTGCCAGCAGCCACGCGGGACTCTCTGGAAACACCATATATTTT CASSHAGLSGNTIYF
TRBJ2-7 once - TRBV27 TGTGCCAGCAGTTTTTCAGGGGTGGGTGGTTACGAGCAGTACTTC CASSFSGVGGYEQYF
TRBJ1-5 - - TRBV23-1 TGCGCCAGCAGGGGTGGGCAGCCCCAGCATTTT CASRGGQPQHF
TRBJ1-6 - - TRBV5-1 TGCGCCAGCAGCTCAGATGCCAGGGGCTATAATTCACCCCTCCACTTT CASSSDARGYNSPLHF
TRBJ1-2 - - TRBV7-9 TGTGCCAGCAGCTTAGTCGGGACTCCGAACGGCTACACCTTC CASSLVGTPNGYTF
TRBJ2-1 - TRBD2 TRBV5-1 TGCGCCAGCAGCGCCGCCTTACTAGCGGGGGGGGGTTACAATGAGCAGTTCTTC CASSAALLAGGGYNEQFF
TRBJ1-5 - - TRBV30 TGTGCCTGGAGTGAAGGGGACTTGGGGCCCCAGCATTTT CAWSEGDLGPQHF
TRBJ2-4 - TRBD2 TRBV18 TGTGCCAGCTCACCACGGGGGGGGAGCATTCAGTACTTC CASSPRGGSIQYF
TRBJ1-2 - - TRBV6-5 TGTGCCAGCAGTTCCCCAGCCGGGACGTCTAACTATGGCTACACCTTC CASSSPAGTSNYGYTF
TRBJ2-1 - - TRBV28 TGTGCCAGCAGTTTAAACCACTATGAGCAGTTCTTC CASSLNHYEQFF
TRBJ2-5 once - TRBV28 TGTGCCAGCAGTAGGCGTAGAAAATTCGACAGGTTAGAGACCCAGTACTTC CASSRRRKFDRLETQYF
TRBJ1-5 - - TRBV6-5 TGTGCCAGCAGTTACGGCCCGGGAGACGATCAGCCCCAGCATTTT CASSYGPGDDQPQHF
TRBJ2-5 - - TRBV7-2 TGTGCCAGCACCCAGACAGGTGGGGAGACCCAGTACTTC CASTQTGGETQYF
TRBJ1-4 - - TRBV5-1 TGCGCCAGCAGCTCGGGTCCAGGGGTTAATGAAAAACTGTTTTTT CASSSGPGVNEKLFF
TRBJ2-3 once TRBD1 TRBV5-1 TGCGCCAGCAGCATGGGACAGACCACAGATACGCAGTATTTT CASSMGQTTDTQYF
TRBJ2-7 - TRBD1 TRBV13 TGTGCCAGCAGCCAAGGGACAGAAAAGGGGTCCTACGAGCAGTACTTC CASSQGTEKGSYEQYF
TRBJ2-1 - TRBD2 TRBV30 TGTGCCTGGAGTCCCCCCCTGACTAGCGGGACGGGGAATGAGCAGTTCTTC CAWSPPLTSGTGNEQFF
TRBJ1-6 - TRBD1 TRBV11-3 TGTGCCAGCAGCTTAGATGTTGGGACAGGGAATTCACCCCTCCACTTT CASSLDVGTGNSPLHF
TRBJ2-5 - TRBD1 TRBV6-5 TGTGCCAGCAACACCGGACAGGGCCAAGAGACCCAGTACTTC CASNTGQGQETQYF
TRBJ1-5 - TRBD1 TRBV19 TGTGCCAGTAGTATGTGGCAGGGGGCGGGTCAGCCCCAGCATTTT CASSMWQGAGQPQHF
TRBJ2-1 - TRBD2 TRBV27 TGTGCCAGCAGTCCCCTGAGAACTAGCGGGACTTACAATGAGCAGTTCTTC CASSPLRTSGTYNEQFF
TRBJ1-1 - - TRBV30 TGTGCCTGGAGTAACGGTATGAACACTGAAGCTTTCTTT CAWSNGMNTEAFF
TRBJ2-5 - TRBD2 TRBV5-5 TGTGCCAGCAGCGTTGCTGTACTAGCGGGAAGAGAGACCCAGTACTTC CASSVAVLAGRETQYF
TRBJ1-2 - - TRBV28 TGTGCCAGCTGGAGGGGAACTAACTATGGCTACACCTTC CASWRGTNYGYTF
TRBJ2-1 - - TRBV9 TGTGCCAGCAGCGTAGGCTCCAGCTTTGAGCAGTTCTTC CASSVGSSFEQFF
TRBJ2-7 - TRBD1 TRBV6-1 TGTGCCAGCAGTGAAGCGCCGACCGGGACAGGGAGGAACGAGCAGTACTTC CASSEAPTGTGRNEQYF
TRBJ2-2 - TRBD1 TRBV2 TGTGCCAGCAGTACCGGGACAGGGGTAACACGCCGGGAGCTGTTTTTT CASSTGTGVTRRELFF
TRBJ2-5 - TRBD1 TRBV5-4 TGTGCCAGCAGCTTGAGGACAGGGACGGTAGAGACCCAGTACTTC CASSLRTGTVETQYF
TRBJ1-2 - - TRBV15 TGTGCCACCAGCAGAGTCGCAGGTGGTGGCTACACCTTC CATSRVAGGGYTF